Sequencing of this TCR beta chain was carried out in a study of identical twins. Findings and limits, study-wide: Cord blood's abundant beta clonotypes had fewer insertions, unlike memory repertoires. Recombination models fit unrelated individuals' TCR alpha sharing but underestimated twins'. Partial confounding of zero-insertion analyses by invariant MAIT and iNKT cells was possible.

cDNA molecules carried unique molecular identifiers, and template switching added a universal primer site. TCRdb passed the 5' RACE reads through MiXCR, listing each CDR3 protein once. Of hundreds of thousands of distinct CDR3 sequences listed, roughly 10% were seen once; the top ten hold 5.1%. This CDR3 is built from 13 residues. Germline-derived CDR1 and CDR2 are SGHRS and YFSETQ. Trimming took 0 bases from V and 5 from J, leaving 8 bases between them. There are many counts of this clonotype. Its antigen is currently unknown. The TCR was taken from a woman aged 18-30 years in good health. The chain is built from TRBV5-1 and TRBJ2-5; D is unresolved. Sequences were obtained from memory (CD45RO+) T cells sorted from blood. As DNA, the CDR3 is TGCGCCAGCAGCTTGGGAAGTGGGGAGACCCAGTACTTC. It translates to CASSLGSGETQYF.